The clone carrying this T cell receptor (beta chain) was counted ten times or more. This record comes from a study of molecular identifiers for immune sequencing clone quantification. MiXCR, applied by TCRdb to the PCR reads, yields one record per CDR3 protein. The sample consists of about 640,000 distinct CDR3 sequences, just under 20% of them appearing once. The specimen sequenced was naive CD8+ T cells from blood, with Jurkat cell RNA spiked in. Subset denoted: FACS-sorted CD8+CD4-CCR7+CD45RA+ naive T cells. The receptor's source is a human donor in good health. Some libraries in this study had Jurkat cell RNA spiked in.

The CDR3 region has the DNA TGTGCCAGCAGCTTGGGTCTCACAGCCTACGAGCAGTACTTC. Residues: CASSLGLTAYEQYF. The rearrangement uses TRBV5-4 and TRBJ2-7, with unresolved D. Germline loops: CDR1 SGHNT, CDR2 YYREEE (reference sequence). The CDR3 is made up of 14 amino acids. Deletions cut 0 bases from V and 2 bases from J, with 9 bases between.